The rows below give T cell receptor beta chains drawn from one sample of a study of shared clonotypes between healthy human individuals. Generated by immunoSEQ multiplex PCR, the TCRdb table keeps only in-frame clones and is missing some. The sample lists approximately 440,000 clones; approximately 77% were seen once. What was sequenced was PBMCs. The source is a woman aged 35 to 49 in good health. Some clones in this sample may be carry-over from other donors' samples. The CDR3 runs from the conserved cysteine through the conserved F or W. D genes are given only for firm matches. Where a row states a size, it is once, few, many or the class of an expanded clone; other rows omit it.

v_gene	abundance	len	d_gene	j_gene	CDR3nt	CDR3aa
TRBV6-4	few	19	NA	TRBJ2-1	TGTGCCAGCACATTGACCGGAGTAGGCCTCAGGAAATCCTACAATGAGCAGTTCTTC	CASTLTGVGLRKSYNEQFF
TRBV27	NA	15	TRBD1	TRBJ2-3	TGTGCCAGCACCTATTCGGGACAGGGGACAGATACGCAGTATTTT	CASTYSGQGTDTQYF
TRBV4-1	NA	15	NA	TRBJ2-7	TGCGCCAGCAGCCAAGAGACTCCCGGCTCCTACGAGCAGTACTTC	CASSQETPGSYEQYF
TRBV6-5	NA	14	NA	TRBJ1-1	TGTGCCAGCAGTTACTTGGGGCGTATGGCTGAAGCTTTCTTT	CASSYLGRMAEAFF
TRBV11-2	NA	17	NA	TRBJ2-2	TGTGCCAGCAGCTTACGAGGAGGGGCCCCGAATGACGGGGAGCTGTTTTTT	CASSLRGGAPNDGELFF
TRBV7-9	NA	15	TRBD2	TRBJ2-7	TGTGCCAGCAGCTTAGTACTAGCGGGGAACTACGAGCAGTACTTC	CASSLVLAGNYEQYF
TRBV5-1	NA	16	TRBD2	TRBJ2-7	TGCGCCAGCAGCTTGCAGGGAGGGCGGTTTGCCTACGAGCAGTACTTC	CASSLQGGRFAYEQYF
TRBV28	few	16	TRBD2	TRBJ2-1	TGTGCCGGAGCAACATCCCGCGGGGGTTCCTACAATGAGCAGTTCTTC	CAGATSRGGSYNEQFF
TRBV29-1	many	13	NA	TRBJ2-1	TGCAGCGTCGACAGCGGACCATACAATGAGCAGTTCTTC	CSVDSGPYNEQFF
TRBV9	NA	12	NA	TRBJ1-2	TGTGCCAGCAGCGTAGGGTGGTATGGCTACACCTTC	CASSVGWYGYTF
TRBV5-1	once	14	NA	TRBJ1-1	TGCGCCAGCAGCTTGGTAGTAGGGGACACTGAAGCTTTCTTT	CASSLVVGDTEAFF
TRBV18	NA	12	NA	TRBJ2-7	TGTGCCAGCTCACCACAATCCTACGAGCAGTACTTC	CASSPQSYEQYF
TRBV10-3	NA	15	NA	TRBJ2-5	TGTGCCATCAGTGAGTCGACCGGGGGTGGGGAGACCCAGTACTTC	CAISESTGGGETQYF
TRBV14	NA	14	NA	TRBJ1-2	TGTGCCAGCGGCCAAGACCGGGACGCGGCTGGCTACACCTTC	CASGQDRDAAGYTF
TRBV6-1	NA	13	NA	TRBJ2-1	TGTGCCAGCAGTGAAAACGCAAACAATGAGCAGTTCTTC	CASSENANNEQFF
TRBV9	once	16	TRBD2	TRBJ2-1	TGTGCCAGCAGCCTCTTGGGACTAGCGGCCTACAATGAGCAGTTCTTC	CASSLLGLAAYNEQFF
TRBV10-2	NA	16	TRBD1	TRBJ1-2	TGCGCCAGCTCTACACCGCGACAGGGTGCTAACTATGGCTACACCTTC	CASSTPRQGANYGYTF
TRBV19	once	15	NA	TRBJ2-1	TGTGCCAGTAGTATCCCATGGGGGAGATACAATGAGCAGTTCTTC	CASSIPWGRYNEQFF
TRBV7-2	NA	13	NA	TRBJ1-1	TGTGCCAGCAGCTTAGCGAACAGGGTTGAAGCTTTCTTT	CASSLANRVEAFF
TRBV27	NA	17	TRBD1	TRBJ1-5	TGTGCCAGCAGTTTGGGCACTATTGGGACAGGCAATCAGCCCCAGCATTTT	CASSLGTIGTGNQPQHF
TRBV9	NA	17	NA	TRBJ1-3	TGTGCCAGCAGCGTAGCTTCGGCAGGGCGGGGTGGAAACACCATATATTTT	CASSVASAGRGGNTIYF
TRBV6-5	NA	13	NA	TRBJ1-1	TGTGCCAGCACCAAGGGAGGGGTCAATGAAGCTTTCTTT	CASTKGGVNEAFF
TRBV27	NA	15	NA	TRBJ1-4	TGTGCCAGCAGTTCTCGACAGGCGGGTAATGAAAAACTGTTTTTT	CASSSRQAGNEKLFF
TRBV19	NA	16	NA	TRBJ1-1	TGTGCCAGTAGTATCTTCTCCGGGACTATGAGCACTGAAGCTTTCTTT	CASSIFSGTMSTEAFF
TRBV5-1	once	14	TRBD1	TRBJ1-1	TGCGCCAGCAGCTTACGGACAGGGCGCACTGAAGCTTTCTTT	CASSLRTGRTEAFF
TRBV30	NA	16	NA	TRBJ2-3	TGTGCCTGTCAGCCCGGTCGGGCAGGGAACACAGATACGCAGTATTTT	CACQPGRAGNTDTQYF
TRBV5-8	few	13	NA	TRBJ2-1	TGTGCCAGCACGGGGCGAGTGTACAATGAGCAGTTCTTC	CASTGRVYNEQFF
TRBV18	few	15	NA	TRBJ2-5	TGTGCCAGCTCAACGACAGGACCTACCCAAGAGACCCAGTACTTC	CASSTTGPTQETQYF
TRBV2	NA	17	NA	TRBJ1-2	TGTGCCAGCAGTGAAGCCCATGGGCCGACCCTTAACTATGGCTACACCTTC	CASSEAHGPTLNYGYTF
TRBV6-4	once	14	NA	TRBJ2-2	TGTGCCAGCAGATTTAGGGAGGACACCGGGGAGCTGTTTTTT	CASRFREDTGELFF
TRBV4-2	NA	16	NA	TRBJ1-1	TGTGCCAGCAGCCAAGATCTCTCCAGGGCGAACACTGAAGCTTTCTTT	CASSQDLSRANTEAFF
TRBV15	NA	17	TRBD2	TRBJ2-2	TGTGCCACCAGCAGATTCACTAGCGGACGAAGGACCGGGGAGCTGTTTTTT	CATSRFTSGRRTGELFF
TRBV28	NA	14	TRBD1	TRBJ1-4	TGTGCCAGCACCCGGGACAGAGTTAATGAAAAACTGTTTTTT	CASTRDRVNEKLFF
TRBV7-2	NA	13	NA	TRBJ2-5	TGTGCCAGCAGCTTCCAAGCGACAGAGACCCAGTACTTC	CASSFQATETQYF
TRBV30	NA	12	NA	TRBJ1-6	TGTGCCTGGAACCGGGGGAATTCACCCCTCCACTTT	CAWNRGNSPLHF
TRBV2	NA	15	NA	TRBJ2-7	TGTGCCAGCAGTACAAGACTAGGGGGACCCGACGAGCAGTACTTC	CASSTRLGGPDEQYF
TRBV5-1	NA	15	NA	TRBJ2-2	TGCGCCAGCAGCTTGGTTGAGGGACCCACCGGGGAGCTGTTTTTT	CASSLVEGPTGELFF
TRBV9	NA	13	NA	TRBJ1-4	TGTGCCAGCAGACGGCAGCCTGATGAAAAACTGTTTTTT	CASRRQPDEKLFF
TRBV18	many	15	TRBD1	TRBJ1-6	TGTGCCAGCTCACTAACAGGGGACTATAATTCACCCCTCCACTTT	CASSLTGDYNSPLHF
TRBV7-2	NA	14	NA	TRBJ2-7	TGTGCCAGCAGCTATTACAGTGGGGCGGACGAGCAGTACTTC	CASSYYSGADEQYF
TRBV28	many	15	TRBD2	TRBJ2-5	TGTGCCAGCAGGCCGGGACTAGCGGGATCAGAGACCCAGTACTTC	CASRPGLAGSETQYF
TRBV27	once	15	TRBD1	TRBJ1-1	TGTGCCAGCAGTCTCGACAGGGTTGGTAACACTGAAGCTTTCTTT	CASSLDRVGNTEAFF
TRBV6-6	once	14	NA	TRBJ2-1	TGTGCCAGCAGTTACCGGACTGAATTAGGTGAGCAGTTCTTC	CASSYRTELGEQFF
TRBV28	NA	13	TRBD2	TRBJ2-7	TGTGCCAGCAGCAGACTAGCGGGAGAAAGCAAGTACTTC	CASSRLAGESKYF
TRBV18	few	11	NA	TRBJ2-2	TGTGCCAGCTCACCACCCGGGGAGCTGTTTTTT	CASSPPGELFF
TRBV6-6	NA	15	TRBD2	TRBJ2-7	TGTGCCAGCGGTAATTTAGCGGGACTTCCCTACGAGCAGTACTTC	CASGNLAGLPYEQYF
TRBV27	NA	14	TRBD1	TRBJ1-2	TGTGCCAGCAGTTTATCGGGGCAGGGGGGTGGCTACACCTTC	CASSLSGQGGGYTF
TRBV20-1	NA	11	NA	TRBJ1-2	TGCAGTGCTAGAGATTTGAATGGCTACACCTTC	CSARDLNGYTF
TRBV29-1	NA	16	TRBD1	TRBJ2-5	TGCAGCGTTCACCTCAGACAGGGTGGCGCACAAGAGACCCAGTACTTC	CSVHLRQGGAQETQYF
TRBV28	NA	14	NA	TRBJ1-2	TGTGCCAGCAGTGGAGTTCCGGGCCACTATGGCTACACCTTC	CASSGVPGHYGYTF
TRBV9	NA	15	TRBD2	TRBJ2-1	TGTGCCAGCAGCGTAGGCTTAGCGGGATACAATGAGCAGTTCTTC	CASSVGLAGYNEQFF
TRBV7-7	NA	13	TRBD1	TRBJ2-5	TGTGCTAGCAGCATGACAGGGCAAGAGACCCAGTACTTC	CASSMTGQETQYF
TRBV13	NA	13	TRBD1	TRBJ2-7	TGTGCCAGCAGCGCGGACAGGAGCACAGAGCAGTACTTC	CASSADRSTEQYF
TRBV7-2	NA	14	NA	TRBJ1-2	TGTGCCAGCAGCTCTGAACGTCCGTCAAGGGGCTACACCTTC	CASSSERPSRGYTF
TRBV5-1	NA	15	TRBD1	TRBJ2-5	TGCGCCAGCACCGAAACAGGGACAGGGCAAGAGACCCAGTACTTC	CASTETGTGQETQYF